This T cell receptor (beta chain) is from a study of graft-versus-host responses after intestinal transplantation. CDR3 length equals 10 residues. The germline CDR1 and CDR2 sequences are DFQATT and SNEGSKA (reference sequence). V dropped 4 bases and J dropped 11 bases, with 12 bases sitting between them. The repertoire was sequenced with immunoSEQ multiplex PCR; TCRdb's copy has only in-frame clones and lacks some. The table records 25,000 to 30,000 clones, 70% to 90% of them present only once. The sample here was PBMCs, taken about 420 days after intestinal transplantation. J is TRBJ2-7 and V is TRBV20-1, with D perhaps TRBD1 or TRBD2 (6 bases each). This TCR was sampled from a human patient who received an intestinal transplant, so some T cells may come from the graft donor. The CDR3 nucleotides are TGCAGTGCTACCGAGGGGGGTGAGTACTTC. Protein: CSATEGGEYF.